A single sample is the source of the 14 T cell receptor beta chains below, sequenced in a study of shared clonotypes between healthy human individuals. Terminally differentiated effector memory CD45RA+ cells were excluded from the naive CD8 cells, which were CD45RO-negative and positively selected for CCR7. TCRdb keeps only in-frame clones here, not all; method: immunoSEQ multiplex PCR. The sample holds approximately 2,200,000 clones; just over 90% are singletons and the top ten take more than 1.5%. The specimen sequenced was naive CD8+ T cells from PBMCs. The receptors here all came from a man in his late teens or twenties in good health. Some clones in this sample may be carry-over from other donors' samples.

The rearrangement links TRBV13 to TRBJ2-5; the D gene is possibly TRBD1 (6 bases). This CDR3 comprises 14 residues. Trimming removed 2 bases at V and 5 bases at J, with 12 bases between. The germline gives CDR1 PRHDT, CDR2 FYEKMQ (reference sequence). CDR3 sequence: CASSLKGEGETQYF. The CDR3 DNA reads TGTGCCAGCAGCTTAAAGGGGGAAGGGGAGACCCAGTACTTC.

The gene calls are TRBV13 and TRBJ2-5; 7 positions agree with TRBD2. Trimming took 1 base from V and 5 from J; bases not matched to a gene: 4. From germline, CDR1 is PRHDT and CDR2 FYEKMQ (reference sequence). The CDR3 sequence is 14 residues long. The CDR3 sequence: CASSLARGWETQYF. In DNA form, the CDR3 reads TGTGCCAGCAGCTTAGCGCGGGGGTGGGAGACCCAGTACTTC.

The chain links TRBV9 to TRBJ2-7; TRBD2 might be the D (6 bases). V lost 4 bases and J lost 7, with 15 bases in between. Germline assignment: CDR1 SGDLS and CDR2 YYNGEE. This CDR3 contains 13 residues. CDR3 loop: CASSPGGEREQYF. In DNA form, the CDR3 reads TGTGCCAGCAGCCCCGGGGGTGAGAGGGAGCAGTACTTC.

Of note for this clone: Other DNA sequences in this sample translate to the same CDR3. This rearrangement joins TRBV9 to TRBJ2-7, with D perhaps matching TRBD2 (7 bases). This CDR3 is 15 amino acids long. Germline CDR1 SGDLS, CDR2 YYNGEE. The V end lost 0 bases, the J end lost 0 bases, and 10 bases lay between the germline ends. For the CDR3, the DNA is TGTGCCAGCAGCGTAGGGGGAGGGGGCTCCTACGAGCAGTACTTC. This translates into CASSVGGGGSYEQYF.

A word on this clone: At the DNA level, this CDR3 is encoded by other sequences in the same sample as well. The chain carries TRBV6-5 and TRBJ2-1, with 9 nucleotides matching TRBD1. The V gene end was trimmed by 0 bases and the J gene end by 2 bases; junction bases not matched to a gene: 2. The CDR3 length is 16 residues. From germline, CDR1 is MNHEY and CDR2 SVGAGI. DNA for the CDR3: TGTGCCAGCAGTTACTCAGGACAGGGGCCCTACAATGAGCAGTTCTTC. Protein sequence: CASSYSGQGPYNEQFF.

This clone was recorded once. Different DNA sequences within this sample yield the same CDR3. The chain couples TRBV19 to TRBJ1-1; the D gene is possibly TRBD1 (6 bases). The V gene lost 3 bases and the J gene lost 4 bases, with 12 bases spanning the gap. The CDR3 runs 14 residues. Germline V CDR1 and CDR2: LNHDA, SQIVND (reference sequence). CDR3 bases: TGTGCCAGTAGTATTGGGGGGCTAGGCACTGAAGCTTTCTTT. This translates into CASSIGGLGTEAFF.

The chain carries TRBV29-1 and TRBJ2-1; TRBD1 matches 7 bases. This CDR3 region has 14 residues. Germline V gene data show CDR1 as SQVTM and CDR2 as ANQGSEA. Unmatched junction bases numbered 6, after V lost 2 bases and J lost 5 bases. The CDR3 loop is CSVEYTGANNEQFF. The CDR3 DNA reads as TGCAGCGTTGAATACACAGGGGCCAACAATGAGCAGTTCTTC.

The chain links TRBV19 to TRBJ1-1, with D possibly TRBD1 on 5 matching bases. The CDR3 totals 13 residues. Germline V gene sequence: CDR1 LNHDA, CDR2 SQIVND (reference sequence). V was pared by 6 bases and J by 4 bases, with 12 bases between. The CDR3 DNA is TGTGCCAGTAGCGAAGGTAGGGGCACTGAAGCTTTCTTT. Protein sequence: CASSEGRGTEAFF.

The chain couples TRBV27 to TRBJ2-7; 11 positions match TRBD2. The CDR3 covers 17 residues. Unmatched junction bases numbered 6, after V lost 0 bases and J lost 2 bases. Per the germline V gene, CDR1 is MNHEY and CDR2 is SMNVEV (reference sequence). The CDR3 bases are TGTGCCAGCAGTTTATCCAGACTAGCGGGACCGGCCTACGAGCAGTACTTC. This encodes CASSLSRLAGPAYEQYF.

The chain joins TRBV28 to TRBJ1-2, with 12 bases identical to TRBD1. V dropped 8 bases and J dropped 4; count of bases not matched to a gene: 17. In germline, CDR1 is MDHEN, CDR2 SYDVKM. This CDR3 region has 18 residues. CDR3 loop: CASRVPGQGAAFSYGYTF. Here the CDR3 DNA reads TGTGCCAGCCGCGTTCCGGGACAGGGGGCGGCCTTTAGCTATGGCTACACCTTC.

The sample holds one count of this clone. V and J are TRBV28 and TRBJ1-5; 7 nucleotides line up with TRBD1. V lost 5 bases and J lost 5; bases outside the gene matches: 9. There are 15 residues in the CDR3. Germline CDR1 and CDR2: MDHEN and SYDVKM. This CDR3 is CASSLGTDRYQPQHF. The CDR3 bases are TGTGCCAGCAGTCTTGGGACAGATCGATATCAGCCCCAGCATTTT.

The chain employs TRBV2 and TRBJ1-2; D ambiguous. CDR3 length equals 14 residues. Per germline, CDR1 SNHLY and CDR2 FYNNEI. Deletions cut 6 bases from V and 4 bases from J, with 15 bases between. CDR3 sequence (DNA): TGTGCCAGCAGCCAAGTACCGGGATCCTATGGCTACACCTTC. As protein: CASSQVPGSYGYTF.

The chain links TRBV6-5 to TRBJ2-7, with D unclear. This CDR3 is built from 16 residues. Trimming took off 1 base at V and 1 base at J, with 14 bases between the two ends. The V gene's germline CDR1 is MNHEY and CDR2 SVGAGI. The CDR3 is CASSYFGDQKSYEQYF. In DNA form, the CDR3 reads TGTGCCAGCAGTTACTTCGGCGACCAAAAGTCCTACGAGCAGTACTTC.

V is TRBV2 and J is TRBJ2-1, with 7 nucleotides matching TRBD2. J gave up 5 bases and V 2 bases, and 9 bases lay outside the gene matches. The CDR3 covers 16 residues. Germline V lookup: CDR1 SNHLY, CDR2 FYNNEI. CDR3 region: CASSERSGLPDNEQFF. In nucleotides, the CDR3 is TGTGCCAGCAGTGAACGGTCGGGACTACCAGACAATGAGCAGTTCTTC.